The rows below give T cell receptor beta chains drawn from one sample of a study of T cells in localized non-small cell lung cancer. The method was immunoSEQ multiplex PCR; TCRdb's version includes in-frame clones alone and lacks a portion of them. The sample yields about 28,000 clones, approximately 90% seen once. The sequences come from peripheral blood, collected before any cancer treatment. The source of these receptors is a male donor at least 60 years old with stage I lung adenocarcinoma. Both conserved end residues are part of each CDR3. Each record gives: D gene, clone size, J gene, V gene, CDR3 protein, CDR3 DNA. D genes are given only for firm matches. Expanded clones get a size class; other rows say once, few or many, or leave the size out.

>NA|NA|TRBJ2-2|TRBV6-4
CASSANTGGELFF
TGTGCCAGCAGTGCTAACACGGGCGGGGAGCTGTTTTTT
>NA|NA|TRBJ1-1|TRBV18
CASSLGQNTEAFF
TGTGCCAGCTCCCTTGGGCAGAACACTGAAGCTTTCTTT
>TRBD2|NA|TRBJ2-5|TRBV27
CASSLYRGGKTQYF
TGTGCCAGCAGTTTATATCGGGGGGGGAAGACCCAGTACTTC
>TRBD1|NA|TRBJ1-4|TRBV9
CASSPTPGQGRRFNEKLFF
TGTGCCAGCAGCCCTACACCGGGACAGGGTAGACGGTTTAATGAAAAACTGTTTTTT
>TRBD2|once|TRBJ2-2|TRBV11-2
CASRGLAGTGELFF
TGTGCCAGCAGGGGACTAGCGGGGACTGGGGAGCTGTTTTTT
>TRBD2|NA|TRBJ2-3|TRBV4-3
CASSQDGLAGATSTDTQYF
TGCGCCAGCAGCCAAGACGGCCTAGCGGGGGCAACGAGCACAGATACGCAGTATTTT
>NA|NA|TRBJ1-1|TRBV7-6
CASSLQGYTEAFF
TGTGCCAGCAGCTTACAGGGCTACACTGAAGCTTTCTTT
>NA|NA|TRBJ2-5|TRBV28
CASSSGLETQYF
TGTGCCAGCAGTTCGGGGTTGGAGACCCAGTACTTC
>NA|few|TRBJ1-2|TRBV16
CASSQSYGYTF
TGTGCCAGCAGCCAATCTTATGGCTACACCTTC
>TRBD2|NA|TRBJ2-7|TRBV7-6
CASSLGLARPYEQYF
TGTGCCAGCAGCCTAGGACTAGCGAGACCCTACGAGCAGTACTTC
>NA|NA|TRBJ2-3|TRBV27
CASRRGGSTDTQYF
TGTGCCAGCCGACGTGGGGGGAGCACAGATACGCAGTATTTT
>TRBD1|NA|TRBJ1-5|TRBV19
CASSIPGGGNQPQHF
TGTGCCAGTAGTATTCCAGGGGGCGGAAATCAGCCCCAGCATTTT
>NA|NA|TRBJ2-1|TRBV5-1
CASSSGGAYNEQFF
TGCGCCAGCAGCTCGGGGGGCGCCTACAATGAGCAGTTCTTC
>TRBD2|NA|TRBJ2-1|TRBV4-3
CASSLQRGQGYEQFF
TGCGCCAGCAGCCTTCAGCGGGGGCAGGGGTATGAGCAGTTCTTC
>TRBD1|NA|TRBJ2-5|TRBV28
CASSWQGARQETQYF
TGTGCCAGCAGTTGGCAGGGGGCACGACAAGAGACCCAGTACTTC
>TRBD2|NA|TRBJ2-1|TRBV9
CASSVGPSGGDEQFF
TGTGCCAGCAGCGTAGGCCCTAGCGGGGGCGATGAGCAGTTCTTC
>NA|NA|TRBJ1-6|TRBV5-4
CASSFPEGNNSPLHF
TGTGCCAGCAGCTTTCCGGAAGGGAATAATTCACCCCTCCACTTT
>NA|NA|TRBJ1-6|TRBV19
CASSIARENSPLHF
TGTGCCAGTAGTATAGCAAGGGAGAATTCACCCCTCCACTTT
>NA|NA|TRBJ1-2|TRBV5-1
CASSQGYLHGYTF
TGCGCCAGCAGTCAGGGTTACTTGCATGGCTACACCTTC
>NA|NA|TRBJ2-1|TRBV7-2
CASSFTGTASSYNEQFF
TGTGCCAGCAGCTTTACAGGGACGGCTAGCTCCTACAATGAGCAGTTCTTC
>TRBD1|NA|TRBJ2-1|TRBV28
CASSAPGQGVGNEQFF
TGTGCCAGCAGTGCACCGGGACAGGGTGTTGGGAATGAGCAGTTCTTC
>NA|NA|TRBJ2-7|TRBV10-3
CAISDSHVREQYF
TGTGCCATCAGTGACTCACATGTGAGAGAGCAGTACTTC